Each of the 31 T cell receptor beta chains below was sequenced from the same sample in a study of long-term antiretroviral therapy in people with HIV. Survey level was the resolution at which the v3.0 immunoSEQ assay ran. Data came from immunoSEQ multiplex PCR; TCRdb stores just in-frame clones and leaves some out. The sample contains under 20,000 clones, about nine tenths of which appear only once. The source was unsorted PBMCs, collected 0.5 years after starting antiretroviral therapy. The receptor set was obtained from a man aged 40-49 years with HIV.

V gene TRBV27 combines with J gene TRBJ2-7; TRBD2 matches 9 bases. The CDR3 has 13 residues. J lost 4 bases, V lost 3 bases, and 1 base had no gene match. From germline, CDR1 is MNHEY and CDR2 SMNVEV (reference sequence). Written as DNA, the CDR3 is TGTGCCAGCAGTTTTAGCGGGAGTTACGAGCAGTACTTC. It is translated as CASSFSGSYEQYF.

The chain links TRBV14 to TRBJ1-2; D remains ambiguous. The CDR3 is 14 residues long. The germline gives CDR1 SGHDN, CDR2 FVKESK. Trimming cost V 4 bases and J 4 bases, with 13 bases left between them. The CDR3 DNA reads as TGTGCCAGCAGCCCCGGACCGGGCAGCTATGGCTACACCTTC. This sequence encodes CASSPGPGSYGYTF.

The CDR3: CASSSPQGYGYTF. As DNA, the CDR3 is TGTGCCAGCAGCTCCCCCCAGGGATATGGCTACACCTTC. The chain carries TRBV7-3 and TRBJ1-2; D is possibly TRBD1 (5 bases). V lost 4 bases, J lost 5 bases, and 11 bases lay in between. CDR3 length: 13 amino acids. Germline V gives CDR1 SGHTA, CDR2 FQGTGA.

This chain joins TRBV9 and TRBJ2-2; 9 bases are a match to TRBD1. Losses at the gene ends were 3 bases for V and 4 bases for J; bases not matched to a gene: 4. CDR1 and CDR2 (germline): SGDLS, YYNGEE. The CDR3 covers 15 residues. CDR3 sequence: CASSDGTGFTGELFF. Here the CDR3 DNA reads TGTGCCAGCAGCGACGGGACAGGGTTCACCGGGGAGCTGTTTTTT.

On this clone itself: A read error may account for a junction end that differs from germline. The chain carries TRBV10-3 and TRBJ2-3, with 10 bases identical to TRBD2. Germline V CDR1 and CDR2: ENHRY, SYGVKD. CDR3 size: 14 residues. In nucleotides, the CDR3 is TGTGCCATCTCTAGCGGGAGCCTCCCGGGTGGCCCGCATTTT. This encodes CAISSGSLPGGPHF.

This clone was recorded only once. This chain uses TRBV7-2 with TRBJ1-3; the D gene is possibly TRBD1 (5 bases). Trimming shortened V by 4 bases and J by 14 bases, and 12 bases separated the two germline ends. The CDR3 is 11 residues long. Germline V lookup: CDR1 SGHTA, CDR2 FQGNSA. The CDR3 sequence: CASSSGAPLYF. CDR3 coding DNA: TGTGCCAGCAGCTCCGGGGCTCCTCTATATTTT. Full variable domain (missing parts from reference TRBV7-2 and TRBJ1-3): GAGVSQSPSNKVTEKGKDVELRCDPISGHTALYWYRQSLGQGLEFLIYFQGNSAPDKSGLPSDRFSAERTGGSVSTLTIQRTQQEDSAVYLCASSSGAPLYFGEGSWLTVV.

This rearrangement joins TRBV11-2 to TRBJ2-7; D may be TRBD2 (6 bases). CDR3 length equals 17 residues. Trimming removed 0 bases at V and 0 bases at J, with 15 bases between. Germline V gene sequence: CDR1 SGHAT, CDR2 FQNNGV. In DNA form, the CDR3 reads TGTGCCAGCAGCTTAGACCCCCGGCTAGCGTTCTCCTACGAGCAGTACTTC. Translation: CASSLDPRLAFSYEQYF.

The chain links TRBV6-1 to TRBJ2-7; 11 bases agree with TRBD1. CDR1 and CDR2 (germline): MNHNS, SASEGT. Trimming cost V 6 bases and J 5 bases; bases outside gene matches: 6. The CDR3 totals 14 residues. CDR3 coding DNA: TGTGCCAGCAGCGGGGGACAGGGGGACCACGAGCAGTACTTC. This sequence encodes CASSGGQGDHEQYF.

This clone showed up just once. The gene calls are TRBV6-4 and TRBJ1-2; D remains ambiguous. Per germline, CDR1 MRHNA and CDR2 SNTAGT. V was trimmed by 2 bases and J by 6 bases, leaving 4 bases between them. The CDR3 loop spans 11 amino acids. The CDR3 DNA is TGTGCCAGCAGTGACGGTGATGGCTACACCTTC. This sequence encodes CASSDGDGYTF.

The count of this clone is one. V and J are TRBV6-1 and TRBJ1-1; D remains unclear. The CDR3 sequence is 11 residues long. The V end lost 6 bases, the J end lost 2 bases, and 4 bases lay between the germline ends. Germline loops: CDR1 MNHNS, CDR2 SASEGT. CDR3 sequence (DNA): TGTGCCAGCAGAGTAAACACTGAAGCTTTCTTT. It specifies CASRVNTEAFF.

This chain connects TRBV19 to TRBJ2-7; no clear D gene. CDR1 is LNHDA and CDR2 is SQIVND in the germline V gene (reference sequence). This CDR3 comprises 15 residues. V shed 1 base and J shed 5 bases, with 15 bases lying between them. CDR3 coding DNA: TGTGCCAGTAGTATAGGGCAGCGTCTTGTGGACGAGCAGTACTTC. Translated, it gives CASSIGQRLVDEQYF. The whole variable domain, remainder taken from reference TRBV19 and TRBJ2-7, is DGGITQSPKYLFRKEGQNVTLSCEQNLNHDAMYWYRQDPGQGLRLIYYSQIVNDFQKGDIAEGYSVSREKKESFPLTVTSAQKNPTAFYLCASSIGQRLVDEQYFGPGTRLTVT.

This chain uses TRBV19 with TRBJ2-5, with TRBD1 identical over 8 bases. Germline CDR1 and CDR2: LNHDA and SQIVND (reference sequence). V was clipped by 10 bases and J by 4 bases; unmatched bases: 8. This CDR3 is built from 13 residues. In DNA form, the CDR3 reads TGTGCCACCAGACAGGGGCTGGGAGAGACCCAGTACTTC. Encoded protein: CATRQGLGETQYF.

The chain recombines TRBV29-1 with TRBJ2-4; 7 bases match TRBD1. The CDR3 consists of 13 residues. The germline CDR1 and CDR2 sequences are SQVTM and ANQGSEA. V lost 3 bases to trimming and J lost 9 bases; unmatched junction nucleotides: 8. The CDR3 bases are TGCAGCGTTGAGAGTGACAGGGTGTCCATTCAGTACTTC. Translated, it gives CSVESDRVSIQYF.

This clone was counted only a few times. The CDR3 spells CSVTPDRVPYEQYF. For the CDR3, the DNA is TGCAGCGTCACACCGGACAGGGTTCCCTACGAGCAGTACTTC. The J gene is TRBJ2-7, the V gene TRBV29-1; the match to TRBD1 covers 8 bases. J was trimmed by 2 bases and V by 6 bases; bases with no gene match: 9. Germline V gene sequence: CDR1 SQVTM, CDR2 ANQGSEA. The CDR3 runs to 14 residues.

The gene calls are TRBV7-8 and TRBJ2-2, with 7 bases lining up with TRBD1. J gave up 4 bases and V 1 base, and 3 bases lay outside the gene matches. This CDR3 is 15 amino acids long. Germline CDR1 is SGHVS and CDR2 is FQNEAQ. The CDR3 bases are TGTGCCAGCAGCTTAGAGGGGGCCGTCACCGGGGAGCTGTTTTTT. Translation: CASSLEGAVTGELFF. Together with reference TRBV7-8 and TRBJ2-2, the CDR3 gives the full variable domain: GAGVSQSPRYKVAKRGQDVALRCDPISGHVSLFWYQQALGQGPEFLTYFQNEAQLDKSGLPSDRFFAERPEGSVSTLKIQRTQQEDSAVYLCASSLEGAVTGELFFGEGSRLTVL.

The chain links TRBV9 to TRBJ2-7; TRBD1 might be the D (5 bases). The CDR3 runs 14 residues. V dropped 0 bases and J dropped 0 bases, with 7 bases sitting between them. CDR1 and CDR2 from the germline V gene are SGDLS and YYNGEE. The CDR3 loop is CASSVGRASYEQYF. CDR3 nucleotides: TGTGCCAGCAGCGTAGGCAGGGCCTCCTACGAGCAGTACTTC.

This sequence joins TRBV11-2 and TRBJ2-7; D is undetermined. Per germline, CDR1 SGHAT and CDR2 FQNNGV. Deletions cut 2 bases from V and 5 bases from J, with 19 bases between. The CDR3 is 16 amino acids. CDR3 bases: TGTGCCAGCAGCTTAAAAGCCAGCAGTTGGGGAAACGAGCAGTACTTC. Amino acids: CASSLKASSWGNEQYF.

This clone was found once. This CDR3 reads CASSPTGEGNNQPQHF. CDR3 coding DNA: TGTGCCAGCAGCCCAACAGGGGAAGGAAACAATCAGCCCCAGCATTTT. The chain links TRBV28 to TRBJ1-5; 7 bases map to TRBD1. The CDR3 is 16 amino acids. Germline values: CDR1 MDHEN, CDR2 SYDVKM. V lost 6 bases and J lost 3; bases outside the gene matches: 11.

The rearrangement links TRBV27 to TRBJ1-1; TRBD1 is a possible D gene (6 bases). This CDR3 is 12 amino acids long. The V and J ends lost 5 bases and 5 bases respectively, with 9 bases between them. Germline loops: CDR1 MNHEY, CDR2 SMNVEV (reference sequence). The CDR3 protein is CASSLTGTEAFF. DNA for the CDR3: TGTGCCAGCAGTCTTACAGGGACTGAAGCTTTCTTT.

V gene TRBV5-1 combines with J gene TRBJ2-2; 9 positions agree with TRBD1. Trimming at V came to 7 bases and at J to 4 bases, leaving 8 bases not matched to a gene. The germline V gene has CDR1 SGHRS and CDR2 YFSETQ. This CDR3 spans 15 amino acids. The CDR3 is CASRDRGVATGELFF. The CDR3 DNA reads TGCGCCAGCCGAGACAGGGGGGTGGCCACCGGGGAGCTGTTTTTT.

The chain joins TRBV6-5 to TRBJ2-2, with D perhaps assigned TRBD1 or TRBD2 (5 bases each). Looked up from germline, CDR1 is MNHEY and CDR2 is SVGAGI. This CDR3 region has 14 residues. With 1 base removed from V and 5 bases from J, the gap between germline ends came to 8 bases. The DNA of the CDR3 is TGTGCCAGCAGTTACTTCGAGGGGACCGGGGAGCTGTTTTTT. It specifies CASSYFEGTGELFF.

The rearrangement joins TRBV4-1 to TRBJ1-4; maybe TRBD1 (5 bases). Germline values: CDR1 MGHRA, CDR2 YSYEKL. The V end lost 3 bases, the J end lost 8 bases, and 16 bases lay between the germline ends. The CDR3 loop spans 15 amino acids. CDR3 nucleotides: TGCGCCAGCAGCCATCCCCGGGACGCACTCGAAAAACTGTTTTTT. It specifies CASSHPRDALEKLFF.

The CDR3: CAAATKQGITGELFF. The CDR3 nucleotides are TGTGCCGCGGCTACCAAACAGGGTATCACCGGGGAGCTGTTTTTT. The rearrangement joins TRBV7-8 to TRBJ2-2; D is perhaps TRBD1 (6 bases). The CDR3 totals 15 residues. The germline V and J ends were trimmed by 11 bases and 4 bases, with 20 bases remaining between them. Per the germline V gene, CDR1 is SGHVS and CDR2 is FQNEAQ.

The CDR3: CASSLTVTDTQYF. In DNA form, the CDR3 reads TGTGCCAGCTCACTTACGGTCACAGATACGCAGTATTTT. The chain combines TRBV18 with TRBJ2-3; D gene unclear. This CDR3 is 13 amino acids long. CDR1 and CDR2 (germline): KGHSH, LQKENI. V lost 4 bases and J lost 2, with 7 bases in between.

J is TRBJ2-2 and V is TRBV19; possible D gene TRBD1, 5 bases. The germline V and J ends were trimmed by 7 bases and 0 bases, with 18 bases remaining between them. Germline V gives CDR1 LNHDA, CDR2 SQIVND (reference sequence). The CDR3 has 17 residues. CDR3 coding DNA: TGTGCCAGTAACACAGGTGTAAATTTCGCGAACACCGGGGAGCTGTTTTTT. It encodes CASNTGVNFANTGELFF.

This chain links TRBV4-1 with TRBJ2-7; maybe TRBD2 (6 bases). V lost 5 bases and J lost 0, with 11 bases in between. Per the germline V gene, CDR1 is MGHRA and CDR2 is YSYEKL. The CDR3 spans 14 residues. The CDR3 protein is CASSWFGSSYEQYF. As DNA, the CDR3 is TGCGCCAGCAGCTGGTTCGGGAGCTCCTACGAGCAGTACTTC.

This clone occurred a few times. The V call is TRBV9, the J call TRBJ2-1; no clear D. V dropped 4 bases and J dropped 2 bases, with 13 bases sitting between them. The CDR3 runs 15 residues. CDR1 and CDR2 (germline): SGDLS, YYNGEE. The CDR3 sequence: CASSYTTDPYNEQFF. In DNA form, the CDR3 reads TGTGCCAGCAGCTATACTACGGACCCCTACAATGAGCAGTTCTTC. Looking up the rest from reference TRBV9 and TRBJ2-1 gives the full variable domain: DSGVTQTPKHLITATGQRVTLRCSPRSGDLSVYWYQQSLDQGLQFLIQYYNGEERAKGNILERFSAQQFPDLHSELNLSSLELGDSALYFCASSYTTDPYNEQFFGPGTRLTVL.

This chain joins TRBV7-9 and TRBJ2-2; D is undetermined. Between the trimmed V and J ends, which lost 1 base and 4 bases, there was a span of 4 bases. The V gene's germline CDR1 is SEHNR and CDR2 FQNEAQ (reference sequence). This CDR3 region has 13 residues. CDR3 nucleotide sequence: TGTGCCAGCAGCTTAGAGGGCACCGGGGAGCTGTTTTTT. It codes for CASSLEGTGELFF.

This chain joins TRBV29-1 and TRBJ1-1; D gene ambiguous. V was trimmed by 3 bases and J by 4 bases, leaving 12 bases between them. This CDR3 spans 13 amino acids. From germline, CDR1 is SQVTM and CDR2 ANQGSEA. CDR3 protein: CSVEDLGSTEAFF. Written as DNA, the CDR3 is TGCAGCGTTGAGGACCTGGGGTCCACTGAAGCTTTCTTT.

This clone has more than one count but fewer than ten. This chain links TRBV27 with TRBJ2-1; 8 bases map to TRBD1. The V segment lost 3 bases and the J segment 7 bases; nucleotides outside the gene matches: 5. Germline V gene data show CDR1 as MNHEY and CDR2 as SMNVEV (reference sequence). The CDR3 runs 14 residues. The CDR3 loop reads CASSFTTGENEQFF. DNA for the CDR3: TGTGCCAGCAGTTTCACGACAGGGGAAAATGAGCAGTTCTTC.

The DNA of the CDR3 is TGTGCCAGCAGCCTGGGAACAGGGTCTGGAAACACCATATATTTT. This codes for CASSLGTGSGNTIYF. The V gene is TRBV28, the J gene TRBJ1-3, with a weak D call TRBD1 (6 bases). With 6 bases removed from V and 1 base from J, the gap between germline ends came to 13 bases. CDR1 MDHEN and CDR2 SYDVKM come from the germline V gene. The CDR3 extends over 15 amino acids.